This TCR beta chain was documented in a study of shared clonotypes between healthy human individuals. Regarding this clone: As yet, its antigen is unknown.

At the deep level, the assay was run. Produced via immunoSEQ multiplex PCR; TCRdb's table is partial and in-frame only. The table shows around 1,100,000 clones, with roughly 77% occurring only once. Study-level points and caveats: Despite large depth, sorted-subset datasets appeared incompletely sequenced.

The CDR3 consists of 14 residues. V was pared by 0 bases and J by 6 bases, with 8 bases between. Germline V gene sequence: CDR1 LGHNA, CDR2 YSLEER. What was sequenced was memory CD4+ T cells from PBMCs. Described subset: CD45RA-negative fraction. This receptor was identified in a man aged 18 to 30 in good health. Some clones in this sample may be carry-over from other donors' samples. The chain combines TRBV4-3 with TRBJ2-2; no clear D gene. CDR3 in amino acids: CASSQDMTPGELFF. CDR3 nucleotide sequence: TGCGCCAGCAGCCAAGATATGACGCCCGGGGAGCTGTTTTTT.